The 2 T cell receptor beta chains given below trace back to one sample, sequenced in a study of T-cell reconstitution after alpha-beta-depleted transplantation in children. Library preparation (for TCRbeta) was performed with unique molecular identifiers. TCRdb analysed the PCR reads with MiXCR anew, one entry per CDR3 protein. The sample gives around 60,000 distinct CDR3 sequences, 40% to 55% of which show up once; about 98% is in the top ten. Material: PBMCs, mostly from graft donor cells, obtained 360 days after TCRalphabeta/CD19-depleted stem cell transplant. These TCRs come from a male patient younger than 18 who had a stem cell transplant for acute lymphoblastic leukemia, so the T cells may come from the graft donor.

This clonotype has a handful of counts. The chain links TRBV6-6 to TRBJ2-4; D call uncertain. Trimming stripped 6 bases from V and 0 bases from J, with 6 bases between. Germline CDR1 reads MNHNY; CDR2 reads SVGAGI (reference sequence). The CDR3 has 13 residues. For the CDR3, the DNA is TGTGCCAGCAGGTCTCTAGCCAAAAACATTCAGTACTTC. Its translation: CASRSLAKNIQYF.

The V call is TRBV5-1, the J call TRBJ1-5; a possible D gene is TRBD1 (6 bases). The germline V gene encodes CDR1 SGHRS and CDR2 YFSETQ. With 5 bases removed from V and 0 bases from J, the gap between germline ends came to 12 bases. There are 15 residues in the CDR3. DNA of the CDR3: TGCGCCAGCAGTCGGGCAGGGGATAGCAATCAGCCCCAGCATTTT. Its protein is CASSRAGDSNQPQHF.